A selection of T cell receptor beta chains follows, all from one sample in a study of regulatory and conventional T cells in RAG deficiency. Some clones are missing from TCRdb's copy, which holds only in-frame ones; the method was immunoSEQ multiplex PCR. The table includes roughly 1,200 clones, around four fifths detected once. Sequenced sample: CD4+ effector T cells sorted from blood. The source of these receptors is a human donor with RAG deficiency presenting as severe combined immunodeficiency. Each CDR3 is given with its conserved first and last residue. Fields, in order: D gene, clone size, V gene, J gene, CDR3 protein, CDR3 DNA. The D gene is left open where the match is weak. Where a row states a size, it is once, few, many or the class of an expanded clone; other rows omit it.

TRBD2,few,TRBV6-5,TRBJ2-7,CASSYPSTGGSYEQYF,TGTGCCAGCAGTTACCCATCGACGGGAGGCTCCTACGAGCAGTACTTC
TRBD1,.,TRBV28,TRBJ1-5,CASSLSGGGNQPQHF,TGTGCCAGCAGTTTATCAGGGGGGGGCAATCAGCCCCAGCATTTT
.,.,TRBV8-2,TRBJ2-6,CGTVCKITQSRANVLTF,TGTGGCACTGTATGTAAGATAACACAAAGTCGGGCCAACGTCCTGACTTTC
TRBD1,few,TRBV7-9,TRBJ2-1,CASSRGTGDYNEQFF,TGTGCCAGCAGCCGCGGGACAGGGGACTACAATGAGCAGTTCTTC
TRBD2,.,TRBV28,TRBJ2-1,CASSLPGGYNEQFF,TGTGCCAGCAGTTTACCGGGAGGGTACAATGAGCAGTTCTTC
.,.,TRBV10-3,TRBJ2-5,CAISEYETQYF,TGTGCCATCAGTGAATATGAGACCCAGTACTTC
.,.,TRBV4-3,TRBJ2-7,CASSQAQGSYEQYF,TGCGCCAGCAGCCAAGCACAGGGTTCCTACGAGCAGTACTTC
.,.,TRBV7-3,TRBJ2-2,CASSFRNGELFF,TGTGCCAGCAGCTTCAGAAACGGGGAGCTGTTTTTT
TRBD1,.,TRBV4-1,TRBJ1-6,CASSRRGQAASSYNSPLHF,TGCGCCAGCAGCCGAAGGGGACAGGCAGCGAGCTCCTATAATTCACCCCTCCACTTT
.,.,TRBV19,TRBJ1-2,CASSWRGANRKTYGYTF,TGTGCCAGTAGTTGGCGAGGGGCAAATCGAAAGACCTATGGCTACACCTTC
TRBD1,.,TRBV14,TRBJ1-2,CASSQVRQGGYTF,TGTGCCAGCAGCCAAGTAAGACAGGGTGGCTACACCTTC
.,.,TRBV7-2,TRBJ1-4,CASSPLGPEKLFF,TGTGCCAGCAGCCCTTTAGGGCCTGAAAAACTGTTTTTT
.,.,TRBV1,TRBJ2-6,CTSSFNGLSQSRANVLTF,TGCACCAGCAGCTTCAATGGTTTGTCACAAAGTCGGGCCAACGTCCTGACTTTC
TRBD1,few,TRBV4-3,TRBJ1-2,CASSHIQGNYGYTF,TGCGCCAGCAGCCATATACAGGGGAACTATGGCTACACCTTC
TRBD2,.,TRBV7-2,TRBJ2-7,CASSLGTSGGKQYF,TGTGCCAGCAGCTTAGGGACTAGCGGGGGAAAGCAGTACTTC
TRBD2,.,TRBV5-1,TRBJ2-1,CASSQRLAGGMVFF,TGCGCCAGCAGCCAAAGACTAGCGGGGGGAATGGTATTCTTC
.,few,TRBV7-9,TRBJ1-2,CASTMTAYGYTF,TGTGCCAGCACCATGACAGCCTATGGCTACACCTTC
.,.,TRBV7-2,TRBJ2-7,CASSLVLGYEQYF,TGTGCCAGCAGCTTAGTCTTAGGGTACGAGCAGTACTTC
.,.,TRBV28,TRBJ1-5,CASSPPVSSNQPQHF,TGTGCCAGCAGTCCCCCCGTTTCTAGCAATCAGCCCCAGCATTTT
.,.,TRBV6-6,TRBJ1-5,CASSDGYSNQPQHF,TGTGCCAGCAGTGACGGGTATAGCAATCAGCCCCAGCATTTT
.,few,TRBV21-1,TRBJ2-4,CASSNFIATARKNIQYF,TGTGCCAGCAGCAATTTCATAGCTACAGCAAGAAAAAACATTCAGTACTTC
.,.,TRBV30,TRBJ1-3,CARSVLGRVGNTIYF,TGTGCCAGGAGTGTACTGGGCAGGGTAGGAAACACCATATATTTT
.,.,TRBV27,TRBJ2-3,CASSFLTDTQYF,TGTGCCAGCAGTTTCTTAACAGATACGCAGTATTTT
TRBD2,few,TRBV7-9,TRBJ2-1,CASRASGSPRNEQFF,TGTGCCAGCAGGGCTAGCGGGAGTCCCAGGAATGAGCAGTTCTTC
.,.,TRBV5-2,TRBJ2-6,CASNCIGESQSRANVLTF,TGTGCCAGCAATTGTATAGGAGAGTCACAAAGTCGGGCCAACGTCCTGACTTTC
.,.,TRBV27,TRBJ1-6,CASSFFDEYNSPLHF,TGTGCCAGCAGTTTTTTCGACGAATATAATTCACCCCTCCACTTT
.,.,TRBV6-1,TRBJ1-5,CASSEASAVHSNQPQHF,TGTGCCAGCAGTGAAGCCTCCGCGGTACATAGCAATCAGCCCCAGCATTTT
.,once,TRBV7-1,TRBJ2-6,CASSQVHHEGQSRANVLTF,TGTGCCAGCAGCCAAGTGCATCACGAGGGACAAAGTCGGGCCAACGTCCTGACTTTC
.,once,TRBV25-1,TRBJ1-1,CASSEYGATEAFF,TGTGCCAGCAGTGAATATGGGGCCACTGAAGCTTTCTTT
TRBD2,.,TRBV4-1,TRBJ2-7,CASSHWTSGRAAGPEQYF,TGCGCCAGCAGCCATTGGACTAGCGGGAGGGCCGCGGGTCCCGAGCAGTACTTC
.,.,TRBV4-1,TRBJ2-1,CASRLGRAYNEQFF,TGCGCCAGCAGACTCGGACGGGCCTACAATGAGCAGTTCTTC